This T cell receptor beta chain was recorded in a study of blood T cell repertoires in COVID-19. In the original workflow: The assay estimated nucleated cells by amplifying reference gene primers. Profiled with immunoSEQ multiplex PCR; TCRdb holds only in-frame clones, not every one. V and J calls and clone size are given by that table; D and trimming were obtained from the DNA. Among around 250,000 clones, nearly 85% were seen once, and the ten largest hold over 8.5%. This CDR3 contains 17 residues. Trimming stripped 3 bases from V and 0 bases from J, with 15 bases between. Germline CDR1 reads MNHEY; CDR2 reads SMNVEV (reference sequence).

The sample consisted of peripheral blood. The origin of this receptor is a human donor in a cohort sampled during active COVID-19. This chain uses TRBV27 with TRBJ2-4, with a weak D call TRBD1 (6 bases). The CDR3 DNA is TGTGCCAGCAGTTTGGACAGCCAAACCAGAGCCAAAAACATTCAGTACTTC. This codes for CASSLDSQTRAKNIQYF.